What follows are 18 T cell receptor beta chains derived from one specimen sequenced in a study of cytomegalovirus exposure and HLA in healthy donors. The PCR made use of 60 Vbeta and 13 Jbeta primers. Produced via immunoSEQ multiplex PCR; TCRdb's table is partial and in-frame only. The table lists approximately 150,000 clones, 83% of them singletons. What was sequenced was PBMCs. Source of these receptors: a man aged 45-60 years in good health and CMV-seropositive.

The V gene is TRBV7-9, the J gene TRBJ2-7, with TRBD1 as a possible D gene (6 bases). CDR1 is SEHNR, CDR2 FQNEAQ, per germline (reference sequence). Trimming pared 3 bases from V and 0 bases from J, leaving 9 bases between. The CDR3 has 14 residues. This CDR3 reads CASSFDRSSYEQYF. DNA for the CDR3: TGTGCCAGCAGCTTCGACAGGAGCTCCTACGAGCAGTACTTC.

This chain uses TRBV5-6 with TRBJ1-4; 7 bases match TRBD1. Trimming cost V 0 bases and J 6 bases; bases outside gene matches: 11. Germline CDR1 and CDR2: SGHDT and YYEEEE. This CDR3 has 17 residues. CDR3 in amino acids: CASSLGRSFGQDEKLFF. In DNA, the CDR3 is TGTGCCAGCAGCTTGGGGAGATCTTTTGGACAGGATGAAAAACTGTTTTTT.

J is TRBJ2-1 and V is TRBV27; possible D gene TRBD2, 6 bases. Trimming left V 7 bases short and J 4 bases short, with 20 bases between. This CDR3 region has 16 residues. Germline V lookup: CDR1 MNHEY, CDR2 SMNVEV (reference sequence). CDR3 amino acids: CASTRGASASYNEQFF. The CDR3 DNA sequence: TGTGCCAGCACCCGAGGGGCTAGCGCATCTTACAATGAGCAGTTCTTC.

The J gene is TRBJ2-7, the V gene TRBV19, with 9 bases aligning to TRBD1. The J segment lost 1 base and the V segment lost 6 bases, leaving 7 bases of the junction unmatched. The CDR3 is 15 amino acids. Germline CDR1 reads LNHDA; CDR2 reads SQIVND (reference sequence). The CDR3 protein is CASSSAGTGSYEQYF. The CDR3 DNA reads as TGTGCCAGTAGCAGCGCCGGGACAGGGTCCTACGAGCAGTACTTC.

Points on this clone: Sequence at one end of the junction differs from germline and may be a read error. V is TRBV4-1 and J is TRBJ2-1; 16 positions match TRBD2. Germline CDR1 MGHRA, CDR2 YSYEKL. The CDR3 has 19 residues. In nucleotides, the CDR3 is TGCGCCAGCAGCCAATACCCGGGACTAGCGGGAGGGCCGGGGAATGAGCAGCTCTTC. Translating it yields CASSQYPGLAGGPGNEQLF.

The V and J genes are TRBV2 and TRBJ1-4; tentatively, D is TRBD1 (6 bases). Trimming took off 3 bases at V and 6 bases at J, with 11 bases between the two ends. CDR1 and CDR2 (germline): SNHLY, FYNNEI. The CDR3 is made up of 14 amino acids. Here the CDR3 reads CASSDGTHYEKLFF. For the CDR3, the DNA is TGTGCCAGCAGTGATGGGACACATTATGAAAAACTGTTTTTT. Based on the CDR3 plus reference TRBV2 and TRBJ1-4, the full variable domain is EPEVTQTPSHQVTQMGQEVILRCVPISNHLYFYWYRQILGQKVEFLVSFYNNEISEKSEIFDDQFSVERPDGSNFTLKIRSTKLEDSAMYFCASSDGTHYEKLFFGSGTQLSVL.

This clone occurred a few times. The genes are TRBV4-3 and TRBJ2-7; 10 bases agree with TRBD1. V gave up 0 bases and J gave up 4 bases; unmatched junction bases: 6. Germline assignment: CDR1 LGHNA and CDR2 YSLEER. The CDR3 has 16 amino acids. The CDR3 DNA follows: TGCGCCAGCAGCCAAGATTGGGACAGGGGTAGGTACGAGCAGTACTTC. Its protein is CASSQDWDRGRYEQYF.

V is TRBV7-9 and J is TRBJ1-3, with D maybe TRBD1 (6 bases). V shed 4 bases and J shed 2 bases, with 12 bases lying between them. Germline V gene sequence: CDR1 SEHNR, CDR2 FQNEAQ (reference sequence). CDR3 length: 15 amino acids. The CDR3 DNA reads as TGTGCCAGCAGCTCCCAAACAGGGACTGGAAACACCATATATTTT. Translating it yields CASSSQTGTGNTIYF. The whole variable domain, filled in from reference TRBV7-9 and TRBJ1-3, reads DTGVSQNPRHKITKRGQNVTFRCDPISEHNRLYWYRQTLGQGPEFLTYFQNEAQLEKSRLLSDRFSAERPKGSFSTLEIQRTEQGDSAMYLCASSSQTGTGNTIYFGEGSWLTVV.

This clone was observed a few times. The chain carries TRBV2 and TRBJ2-7, with a weak D call TRBD1 (6 bases). CDR1 is SNHLY and CDR2 is FYNNEI in the germline V gene. Trimming stripped 4 bases from V and 6 bases from J, with 16 bases between. This CDR3 has 14 residues. The CDR3 here is CASSGTDGRSEQYF. CDR3 DNA: TGTGCCAGCAGTGGGACAGATGGCCGTAGCGAGCAGTACTTC.

The chain combines TRBV28 with TRBJ2-7; D perhaps matches TRBD2 (6 bases). CDR1 MDHEN and CDR2 SYDVKM come from the germline V gene. The CDR3 loop spans 14 amino acids. With 6 bases removed from V and 5 bases from J, the gap between germline ends came to 17 bases. The CDR3 reads CASSSRLGLDEQYF. Here the CDR3 DNA reads TGTGCCAGCAGCTCTAGACTAGGGCTCGACGAGCAGTACTTC.

The chain couples TRBV9 to TRBJ2-3; 11 nucleotides line up with TRBD2. Germline V lookup: CDR1 SGDLS, CDR2 YYNGEE. This CDR3 is 17 amino acids long. The junction had 11 bases not matched to a gene; V was cut back by 3 bases and J by 5 bases. This chain's CDR3 is CASSAPSQGLAVDTQYF. CDR3 bases: TGTGCCAGCAGCGCGCCCTCACAGGGACTAGCGGTAGATACGCAGTATTTT.

J is TRBJ2-1 and V is TRBV10-3; perhaps TRBD2 as D (5 bases). Looked up from germline, CDR1 is ENHRY and CDR2 is SYGVKD. Trimming removed 3 bases from V and 6 bases from J, with 12 bases in between. CDR3 length: 14 amino acids. The CDR3 loop is CAISDTGIINEQFF. The CDR3 DNA reads as TGTGCCATCAGTGATACCGGGATTATCAATGAGCAGTTCTTC.

This chain connects TRBV15 to TRBJ2-1, with TRBD2 identical over 9 bases. CDR3 length equals 14 residues. Germline-derived CDR1 and CDR2 are LNHNV and YYDKDF (reference sequence). Unmatched junction bases numbered 2, after V lost 3 bases and J lost 5 bases. The CDR3 sequence: CATSRTSGHNEQFF. As DNA, the CDR3 is TGTGCCACCAGCAGGACTAGCGGACACAATGAGCAGTTCTTC.

This chain uses TRBV9 with TRBJ1-6, with TRBD1 identical over 7 bases. This CDR3 comprises 14 residues. V dropped 2 bases and J dropped 7; count of bases not matched to a gene: 3. Germline V gene lookup returns CDR1 SGDLS and CDR2 YYNGEE. The CDR3 nucleotides are TGTGCCAGCAGCGTGGGGACAGAAAATTCACCCCTCCACTTT. Its protein is CASSVGTENSPLHF.

The chain recombines TRBV5-6 with TRBJ2-5; D is unclear. The CDR3 has 14 residues. V was cut by 2 bases and J by 6 bases, with 14 bases left in between. Germline CDR1 SGHDT, CDR2 YYEEEE. CDR3 in amino acids: CASSLSAGRKTQYF. The CDR3 region has the DNA TGTGCCAGCAGCTTATCGGCAGGCAGGAAGACCCAGTACTTC.

The V call is TRBV6-5, the J call TRBJ1-1, with D perhaps matching TRBD1 (5 bases). With 4 bases removed from V and 5 bases from J, the gap between germline ends came to 14 bases. The CDR3 is 14 amino acids. Germline CDR1 is MNHEY and CDR2 is SVGAGI. The CDR3 bases are TGTGCCAGCAGTTCCAGGGCCGGAACAACTGAAGCTTTCTTT. This encodes CASSSRAGTTEAFF.

V usage is TRBV2 and J usage is TRBJ1-3, with D uncertain. Germline V gene lookup returns CDR1 SNHLY and CDR2 FYNNEI. The CDR3 is 13 amino acids. Trimming cost V 2 bases and J 1 base, with 3 bases left between them. CDR3 sequence (DNA): TGTGCCAGCAGTGAACAATCTGGAAACACCATATATTTT. Amino acid sequence: CASSEQSGNTIYF.

This clone has a handful of counts. The chain recombines TRBV18 with TRBJ2-3; 7 bases are a match to TRBD2. In germline, CDR1 is KGHSH, CDR2 LQKENI. The trim removed 1 base at V and 0 bases at J, leaving 4 bases unmatched. The CDR3 consists of 16 residues. The chain's CDR3 is CASSPLVGGSTDTQYF. CDR3 DNA: TGTGCCAGCTCACCACTGGTGGGGGGGAGCACAGATACGCAGTATTTT. Together with reference TRBV18 and TRBJ2-3, the CDR3 gives the full variable domain: NAGVMQNPRHLVRRRGQEARLRCSPMKGHSHVYWYRQLPEEGLKFMVYLQKENIIDESGMPKERFSAEFPKEGPSILRIQQVVRGDSAAYFCASSPLVGGSTDTQYFGPGTRLTVL.